The clone carrying this T cell receptor beta chain came up a few times. Antigen specificity is unknown. The data originate from a study of vaccination and CD4 T cells after COVID-19. Treatment given: approximately nine-day PBMC culture with coronavirus spike peptide pools or control peptides (ViraFEST assay). It was before the COVID-19 pandemic (2011-2018) that the unexposed donor's CD4+ T cells were collected. V lost 2 bases and J lost 7, with 10 bases in between. This CDR3 contains 13 residues. Germline-derived CDR1 and CDR2 are SGHRS and YFSETQ. Oncomine TCR Beta short-read sequencing was applied to DNA from cultured CD4+ T cells. The authors extracted genomic DNA from cultured CD4+ T cells. TCRdb redid the calling of the PCR reads with MiXCR, one entry per CDR3 protein. The sample shows 8,500 to 9,500 distinct CDR3 sequences, about 32% of them seen only once.

This rearrangement joins TRBV5-1 to TRBJ1-5; D call uncertain. This clonotype originated in a human donor in good health. Sequencing input: CD4+ T cells from blood, cultured in vitro. In DNA form, the CDR3 reads TGCGCCAGCAGCTTCGAGGGAGGCCAGCCCCAGCATTTT. Protein sequence: CASSFEGGQPQHF.